The next 6 T cell receptor beta chains were all read from a single sample in a study of T cell repertoires in cytomegalovirus infection. These receptors' antigens are unknown. In TCRdb, the reads were re-called with MiXCR into one record per CDR3 protein. The data show some 130,000 distinct CDR3 sequences, 30% to 40% seen once. Sample: CD8+ T cells from cultured PBMCs, taken from culture after CMV antigen stimulation. Receptor source: a human donor in good health (CMV status not recorded). Some clones in this sample may be carry-over from other donors' samples.

The CDR3, as DNA: TGTGCCAGCAGCTCCTGGGAGGTCACAGATACGCAGTATTTT. Amino acid sequence: CASSSWEVTDTQYF. The chain links TRBV7-8 to TRBJ2-3; possible D gene TRBD2, 6 bases. V was cut by 4 bases and J by 2 bases, with 10 bases left in between. Germline lookup yields CDR1 SGHVS and CDR2 FQNEAQ. The CDR3 consists of 14 residues.

V is TRBV7-6 and J is TRBJ2-7; D remains unclear. The CDR3 loop spans 14 amino acids. CDR1 is SGHVS and CDR2 is FNYEAQ in the germline V gene. With 4 bases removed from V and 1 base from J, the gap between germline ends came to 11 bases. CDR3 coding DNA: TGTGCCAGCAGCTCCATAGACTTTTCCTACGAGCAGTACTTC. Translated, it gives CASSSIDFSYEQYF.

A remark on this clonotype: No DNA is shown, since the ends of the CDR3 on it are uncertain; the CDR3 is the one TCRdb lists. The rearrangement links TRBV6-1 to TRBJ2-7; the DNA was not used to check the table's D call, TRBD1. The CDR3 has 13 amino acids, counting both end residues. Germline CDR1 reads MNHNS; CDR2 reads SASEGT. The CDR3 is CASSSTFGAKQYF.

This clonotype was seen ten or more times. The chain joins TRBV5-6 to TRBJ2-7; tentative D call: TRBD1 (6 bases). The CDR3 is 14 amino acids. V dropped 0 bases and J dropped 4 bases, with 11 bases sitting between them. Germline V gene lookup returns CDR1 SGHDT and CDR2 YYEEEE. CDR3 DNA: TGTGCCAGCAGCTTGGGAGGGGACACGTACGAGCAGTACTTC. Translated, it gives CASSLGGDTYEQYF.

This clonotype was detected only a few times. CDR3 bases: TGTGCCAGCAGTTTATCCTTTCGAGGGAACACTGAAGCTTTCTTT. Residues: CASSLSFRGNTEAFF. The chain has TRBV27 and TRBJ1-1; no firm D call. Germline loops: CDR1 MNHEY, CDR2 SMNVEV (reference sequence). Deletions cut 0 bases from V and 1 base from J, with 9 bases between. The CDR3 is made up of 15 amino acids.

The chain carries TRBV5-5 and TRBJ2-7; unclear D gene. The V gene's germline CDR1 is SGHKS and CDR2 YYEKEE (reference sequence). V was cut by 1 base and J by 3 bases, with 8 bases left in between. The CDR3 spans 13 residues. CDR3: CASSLSRFYEQYF. The CDR3 DNA sequence: TGTGCCAGCAGCTTGAGCAGGTTCTACGAGCAGTACTTC.